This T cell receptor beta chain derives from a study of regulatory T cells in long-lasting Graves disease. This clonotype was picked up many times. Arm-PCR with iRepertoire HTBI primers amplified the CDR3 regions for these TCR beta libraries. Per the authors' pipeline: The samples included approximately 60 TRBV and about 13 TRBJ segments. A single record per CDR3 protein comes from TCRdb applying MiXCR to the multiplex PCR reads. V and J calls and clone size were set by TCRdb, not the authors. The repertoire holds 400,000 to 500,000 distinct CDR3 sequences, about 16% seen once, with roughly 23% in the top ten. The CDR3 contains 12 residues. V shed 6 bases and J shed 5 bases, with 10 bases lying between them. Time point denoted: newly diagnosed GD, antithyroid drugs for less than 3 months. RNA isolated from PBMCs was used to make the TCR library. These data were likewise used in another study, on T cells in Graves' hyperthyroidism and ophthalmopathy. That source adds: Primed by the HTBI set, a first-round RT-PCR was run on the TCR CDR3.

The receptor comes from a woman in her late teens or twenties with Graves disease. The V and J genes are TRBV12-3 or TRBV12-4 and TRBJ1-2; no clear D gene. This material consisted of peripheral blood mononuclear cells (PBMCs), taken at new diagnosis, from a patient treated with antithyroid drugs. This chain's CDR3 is CASSPVRYGYTF. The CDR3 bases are TGTGCCAGCAGCCCCGTCCGATATGGCTACACCTTC.